This TCR beta chain appears in the sequencing data of a study of T cells in narcolepsy. Study-level background: Enrolled donors included narcolepsy type 1 or type 2 patients and healthy controls. Points from the study as a whole: Autoreactive clone sequences were missing from some blood memory CD4+ repertoires. Autoreactive HCRT-specific and TRIB2-specific clonotypes were marked in same-patient CSF-versus-blood CD4+ comparisons. Healthy controls reportedly lacked the autoreactive clonotypes serially found in patients' blood.

TCRdb keeps only in-frame clones here, not all; method: immunoSEQ multiplex PCR. Of fewer than 35,000 clones listed, under 85% are singletons. Comments on this clone: The antigen is undetermined.

Material: CD45RA- memory CD4+ T cells from PBMCs. This clonotype was obtained from a human donor with narcolepsy.

Written as DNA, the CDR3 is TGTGCCAGCAGCTTAGTGGCAGGGAACACCGGGGAGCTGTTTTTT. It is translated as CASSLVAGNTGELFF. V gene TRBV7-9 combines with J gene TRBJ2-2; D is uncertain. The germline V gene has CDR1 SEHNR and CDR2 FQNEAQ (reference sequence). V gave up 1 base and J gave up 1 base, with 7 bases separating them. This CDR3 spans 15 amino acids.